Sequencing of this T cell receptor beta chain was carried out in a study of PD-L1 blockade in urothelial cancer. Sample time point: pretreatment peripheral blood. The CDR3 is 15 amino acids. Deletions cut 0 bases from V and 4 bases from J, with 10 bases between. The germline V gene has CDR1 MNHEY and CDR2 SVGAGI. Repertoires were generated with immunoSEQ multiplex PCR, while TCRdb's copy carries only in-frame clones and drops some. The data contain 130,000 or so clones, approximately 84% of them singletons. Study results and limitations: Blood TCR clonality below the median before treatment was a predictor of better survival.

With respect to this clone: Its antigen remains unknown.

The chain has TRBV6-5 and TRBJ2-1; D gene unclear. This receptor was identified in a man aged 45-60 years with urothelial cancer. This sample comprised PBMCs, obtained around atezolizumab (anti-PD-L1) treatment. The CDR3 here is CASSYSSRSYNEQFF. In DNA form, the CDR3 reads TGTGCCAGCAGTTACTCTAGCCGATCATACAATGAGCAGTTCTTC.